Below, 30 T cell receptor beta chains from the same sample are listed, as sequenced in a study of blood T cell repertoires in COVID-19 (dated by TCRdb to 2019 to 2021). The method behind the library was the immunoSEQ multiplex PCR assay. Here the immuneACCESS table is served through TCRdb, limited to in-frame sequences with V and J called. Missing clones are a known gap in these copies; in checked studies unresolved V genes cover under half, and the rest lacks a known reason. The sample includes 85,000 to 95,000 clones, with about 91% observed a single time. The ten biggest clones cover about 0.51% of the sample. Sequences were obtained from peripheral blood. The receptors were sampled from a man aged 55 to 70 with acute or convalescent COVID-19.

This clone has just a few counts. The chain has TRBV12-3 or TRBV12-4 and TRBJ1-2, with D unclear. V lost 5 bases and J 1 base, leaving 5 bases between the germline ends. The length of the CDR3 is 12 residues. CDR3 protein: CASSPINYGYTF. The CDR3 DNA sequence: TGTGCCAGCAGTCCAATTAACTATGGCTACACCTTC.

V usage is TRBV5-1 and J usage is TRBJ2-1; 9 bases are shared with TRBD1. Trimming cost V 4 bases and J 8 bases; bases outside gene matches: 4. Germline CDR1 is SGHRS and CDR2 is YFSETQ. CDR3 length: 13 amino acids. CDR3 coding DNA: TGCGCCAGCAGCGCGGGACAGGGCTATGAGCAGTTCTTC. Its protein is CASSAGQGYEQFF.

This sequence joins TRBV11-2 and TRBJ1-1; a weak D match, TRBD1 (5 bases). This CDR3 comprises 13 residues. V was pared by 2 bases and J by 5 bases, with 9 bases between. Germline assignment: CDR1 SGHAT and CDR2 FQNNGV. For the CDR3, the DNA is TGTGCCAGCAGCTTAACCCGGGGGACTGAAGCTTTCTTT. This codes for CASSLTRGTEAFF. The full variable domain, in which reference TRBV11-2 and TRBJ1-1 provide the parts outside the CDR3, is EAGVAQSPRYKIIEKRQSVAFWCNPISGHATLYWYQQILGQGPKLLIQFQNNGVVDDSQLPKDRFSAERLKGVDSTLKIQPAKLEDSAVYLCASSLTRGTEAFFGQGTRLTVV.

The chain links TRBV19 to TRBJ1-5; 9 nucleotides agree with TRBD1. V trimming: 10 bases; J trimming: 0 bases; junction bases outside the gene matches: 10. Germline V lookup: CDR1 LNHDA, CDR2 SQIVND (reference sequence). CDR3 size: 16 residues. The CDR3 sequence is CATKRGDRASNQPQHF. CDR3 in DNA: TGTGCCACCAAGAGAGGGGACAGGGCTAGCAATCAGCCCCAGCATTTT.

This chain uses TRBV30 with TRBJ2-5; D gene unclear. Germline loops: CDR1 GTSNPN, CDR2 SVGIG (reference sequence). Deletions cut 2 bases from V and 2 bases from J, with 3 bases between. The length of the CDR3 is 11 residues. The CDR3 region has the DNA TGTGCCTGGAGTCTACAAGAGACCCAGTACTTC. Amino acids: CAWSLQETQYF.

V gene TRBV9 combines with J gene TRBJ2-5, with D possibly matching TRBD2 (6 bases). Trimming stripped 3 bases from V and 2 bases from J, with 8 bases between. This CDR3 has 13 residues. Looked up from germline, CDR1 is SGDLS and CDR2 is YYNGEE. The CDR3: CASSETRQETQYF. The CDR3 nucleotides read TGTGCCAGCAGCGAGACTAGGCAAGAGACCCAGTACTTC.

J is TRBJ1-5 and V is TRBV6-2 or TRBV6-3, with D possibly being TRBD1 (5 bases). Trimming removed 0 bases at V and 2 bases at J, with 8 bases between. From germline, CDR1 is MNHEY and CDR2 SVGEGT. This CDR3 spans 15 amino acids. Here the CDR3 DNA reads TGTGCCAGCAGTTACTCAGGACACCGCAATCAGCCCCAGCATTTT. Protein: CASSYSGHRNQPQHF.

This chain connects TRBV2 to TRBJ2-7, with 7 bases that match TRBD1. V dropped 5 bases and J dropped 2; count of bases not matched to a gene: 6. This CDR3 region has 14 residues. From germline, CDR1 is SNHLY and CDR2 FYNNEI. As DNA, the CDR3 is TGTGCCAGCAGTTTGGAGACAGGGACCTACGAGCAGTACTTC. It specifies CASSLETGTYEQYF.

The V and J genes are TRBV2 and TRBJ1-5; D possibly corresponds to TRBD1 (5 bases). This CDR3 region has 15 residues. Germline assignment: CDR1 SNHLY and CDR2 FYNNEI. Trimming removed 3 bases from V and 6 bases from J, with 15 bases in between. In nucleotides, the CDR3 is TGTGCCAGCAGTGAGCGGATCGAAAGGGGTCAGCCCCAGCATTTT. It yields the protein CASSERIERGQPQHF.

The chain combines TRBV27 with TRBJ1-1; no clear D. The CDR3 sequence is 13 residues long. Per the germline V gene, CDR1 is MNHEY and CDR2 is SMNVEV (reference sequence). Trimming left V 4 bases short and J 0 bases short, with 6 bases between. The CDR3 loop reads CASSSIVNTEAFF. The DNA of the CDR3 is TGTGCCAGCAGTTCCATAGTGAACACTGAAGCTTTCTTT.

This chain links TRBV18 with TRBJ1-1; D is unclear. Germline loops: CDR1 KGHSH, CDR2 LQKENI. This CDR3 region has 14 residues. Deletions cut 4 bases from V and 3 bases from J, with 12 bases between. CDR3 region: CASSHREGDTEAFF. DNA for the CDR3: TGTGCCAGCTCACACCGGGAGGGCGACACTGAAGCTTTCTTT.

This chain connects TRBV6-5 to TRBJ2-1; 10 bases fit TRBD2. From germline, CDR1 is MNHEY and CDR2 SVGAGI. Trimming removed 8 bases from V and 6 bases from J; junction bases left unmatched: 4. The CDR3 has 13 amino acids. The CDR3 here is CASAASGSNEQFF. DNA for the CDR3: TGTGCCAGCGCAGCTAGCGGGAGCAATGAGCAGTTCTTC.

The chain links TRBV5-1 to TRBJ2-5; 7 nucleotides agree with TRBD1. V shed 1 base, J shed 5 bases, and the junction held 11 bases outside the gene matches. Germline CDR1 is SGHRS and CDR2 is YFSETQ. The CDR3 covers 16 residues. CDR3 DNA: TGCGCCAGCAGCTTGTCAACAGGGGCTCTGTTGGAGACCCAGTACTTC. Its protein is CASSLSTGALLETQYF.

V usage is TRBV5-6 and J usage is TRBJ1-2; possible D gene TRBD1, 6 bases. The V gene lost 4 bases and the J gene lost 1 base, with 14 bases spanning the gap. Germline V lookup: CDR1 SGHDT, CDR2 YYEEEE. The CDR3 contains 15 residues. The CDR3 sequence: CASSRGTILNYGYTF. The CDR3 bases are TGTGCCAGCAGCCGAGGGACAATTCTTAACTATGGCTACACCTTC.

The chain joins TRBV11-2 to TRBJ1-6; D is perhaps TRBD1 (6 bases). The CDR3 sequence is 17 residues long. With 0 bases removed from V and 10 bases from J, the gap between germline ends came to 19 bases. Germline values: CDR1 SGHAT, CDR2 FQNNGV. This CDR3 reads CASSLDPEGGKKSPLHF. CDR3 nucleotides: TGTGCCAGCAGCTTAGATCCTGAGGGGGGGAAGAAGTCACCCCTCCACTTT.

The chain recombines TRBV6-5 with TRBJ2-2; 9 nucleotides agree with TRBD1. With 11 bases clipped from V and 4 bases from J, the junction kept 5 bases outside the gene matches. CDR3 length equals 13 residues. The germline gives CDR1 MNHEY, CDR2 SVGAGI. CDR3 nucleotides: TGTGCCGGGCGACAGGGGGGCACCGGGGAGCTGTTTTTT. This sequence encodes CAGRQGGTGELFF.

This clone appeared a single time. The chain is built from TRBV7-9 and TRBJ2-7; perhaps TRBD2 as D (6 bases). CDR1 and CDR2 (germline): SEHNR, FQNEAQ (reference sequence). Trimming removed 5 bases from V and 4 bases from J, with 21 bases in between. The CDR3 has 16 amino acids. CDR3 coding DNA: TGTGCCAGCAGCAAATTCGGGAGCCCCGAAACATACGAGCAGTACTTC. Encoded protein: CASSKFGSPETYEQYF. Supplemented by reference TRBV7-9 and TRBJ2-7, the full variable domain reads DTGVSQNPRHKITKRGQNVTFRCDPISEHNRLYWYRQTLGQGPEFLTYFQNEAQLEKSRLLSDRFSAERPKGSFSTLEIQRTEQGDSAMYLCASSKFGSPETYEQYFGPGTRLTVT.

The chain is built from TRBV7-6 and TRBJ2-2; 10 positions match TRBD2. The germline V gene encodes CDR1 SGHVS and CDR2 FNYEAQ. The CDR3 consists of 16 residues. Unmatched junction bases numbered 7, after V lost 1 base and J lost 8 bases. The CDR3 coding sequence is TGTGCCAGCAGCTTAGTAGCTAGCGGGAGCCCTGGGGAGCTGTTTTTT. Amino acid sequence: CASSLVASGSPGELFF.

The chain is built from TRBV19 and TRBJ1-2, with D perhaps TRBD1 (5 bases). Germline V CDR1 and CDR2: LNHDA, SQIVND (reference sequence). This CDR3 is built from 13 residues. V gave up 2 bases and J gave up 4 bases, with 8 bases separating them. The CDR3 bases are TGTGCCAGTAGTATACGACAGAGCTATGGCTACACCTTC. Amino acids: CASSIRQSYGYTF.

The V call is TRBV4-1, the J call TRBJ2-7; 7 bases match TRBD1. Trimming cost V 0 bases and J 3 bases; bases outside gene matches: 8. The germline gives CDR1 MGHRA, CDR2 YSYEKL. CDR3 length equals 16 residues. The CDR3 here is CASSQDRRTGYYEQYF. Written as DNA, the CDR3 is TGCGCCAGCAGCCAAGATCGGAGGACAGGATACTACGAGCAGTACTTC.

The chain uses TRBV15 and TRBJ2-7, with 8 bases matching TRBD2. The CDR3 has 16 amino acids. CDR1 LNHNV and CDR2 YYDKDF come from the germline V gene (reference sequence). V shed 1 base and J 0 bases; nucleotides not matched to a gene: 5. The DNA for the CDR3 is TGTGCCACCAGCAGAGGCGGGGGGAGTGGCTCCTACGAGCAGTACTTC. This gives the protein CATSRGGGSGSYEQYF.

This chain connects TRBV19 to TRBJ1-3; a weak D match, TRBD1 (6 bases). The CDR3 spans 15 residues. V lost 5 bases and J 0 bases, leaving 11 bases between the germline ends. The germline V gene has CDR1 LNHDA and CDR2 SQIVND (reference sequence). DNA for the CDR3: TGTGCCAGTAGTCTCCGGGACATCTCTGGAAACACCATATATTTT. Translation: CASSLRDISGNTIYF.

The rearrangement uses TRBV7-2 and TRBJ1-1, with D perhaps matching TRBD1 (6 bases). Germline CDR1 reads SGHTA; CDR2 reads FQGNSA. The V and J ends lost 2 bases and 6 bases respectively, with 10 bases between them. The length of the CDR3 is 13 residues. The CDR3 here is CASSLQGISEAFF. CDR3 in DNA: TGTGCCAGCAGCTTACAGGGGATTTCTGAAGCTTTCTTT.

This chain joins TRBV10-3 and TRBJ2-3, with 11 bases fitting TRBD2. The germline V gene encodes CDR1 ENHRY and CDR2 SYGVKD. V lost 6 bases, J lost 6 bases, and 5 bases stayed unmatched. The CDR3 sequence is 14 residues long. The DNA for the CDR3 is TGTGCCATCAGAGGTAGCGGGGGGGTTGATACGCAGTATTTT. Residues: CAIRGSGGVDTQYF.

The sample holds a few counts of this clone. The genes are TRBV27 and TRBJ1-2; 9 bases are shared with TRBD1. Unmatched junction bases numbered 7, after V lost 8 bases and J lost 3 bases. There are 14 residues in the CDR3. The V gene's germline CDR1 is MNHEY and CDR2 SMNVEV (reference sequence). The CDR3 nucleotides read TGTGCCAGCCGCCGGACAGGGGACTACTATGGCTACACCTTC. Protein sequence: CASRRTGDYYGYTF.

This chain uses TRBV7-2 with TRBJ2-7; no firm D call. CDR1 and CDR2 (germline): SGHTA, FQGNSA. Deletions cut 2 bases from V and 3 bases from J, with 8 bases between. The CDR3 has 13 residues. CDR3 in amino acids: CASSLNEVYEQYF. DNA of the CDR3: TGTGCCAGCAGCTTAAATGAGGTCTACGAGCAGTACTTC.

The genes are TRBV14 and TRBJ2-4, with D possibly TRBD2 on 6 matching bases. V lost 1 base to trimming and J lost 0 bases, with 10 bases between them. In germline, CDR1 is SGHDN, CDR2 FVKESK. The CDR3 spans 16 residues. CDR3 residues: CASSQGQGLAKNIQYF. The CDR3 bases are TGTGCCAGCAGCCAAGGCCAGGGACTAGCCAAAAACATTCAGTACTTC. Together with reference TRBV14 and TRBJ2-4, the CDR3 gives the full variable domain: EAGVTQFPSHSVIEKGQTVTLRCDPISGHDNLYWYRRVMGKEIKFLLHFVKESKQDESGMPNNRFLAERTGGTYSTLKVQPAELEDSGVYFCASSQGQGLAKNIQYFGAGTRLSVL.

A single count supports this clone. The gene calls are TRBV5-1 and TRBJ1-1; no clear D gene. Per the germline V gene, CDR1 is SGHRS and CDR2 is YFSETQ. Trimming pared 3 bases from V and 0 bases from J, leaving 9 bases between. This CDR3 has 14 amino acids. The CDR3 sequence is CASSSLRVNTEAFF. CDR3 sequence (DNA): TGCGCCAGCAGCTCGCTGAGGGTGAACACTGAAGCTTTCTTT.

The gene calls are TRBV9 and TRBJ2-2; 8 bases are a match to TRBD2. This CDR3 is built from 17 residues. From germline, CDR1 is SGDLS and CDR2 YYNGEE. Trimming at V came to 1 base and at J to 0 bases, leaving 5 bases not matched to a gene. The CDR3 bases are TGTGCCAGCAGCGTACTGAGCGGGGGTACGAACACCGGGGAGCTGTTTTTT. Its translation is CASSVLSGGTNTGELFF.

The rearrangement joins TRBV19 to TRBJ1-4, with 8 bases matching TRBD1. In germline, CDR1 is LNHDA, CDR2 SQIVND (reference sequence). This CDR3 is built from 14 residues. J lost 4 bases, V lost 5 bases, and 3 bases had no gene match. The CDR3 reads CASSRTGFNEKLFF. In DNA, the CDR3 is TGTGCCAGTAGTCGGACAGGGTTTAATGAAAAACTGTTTTTT.